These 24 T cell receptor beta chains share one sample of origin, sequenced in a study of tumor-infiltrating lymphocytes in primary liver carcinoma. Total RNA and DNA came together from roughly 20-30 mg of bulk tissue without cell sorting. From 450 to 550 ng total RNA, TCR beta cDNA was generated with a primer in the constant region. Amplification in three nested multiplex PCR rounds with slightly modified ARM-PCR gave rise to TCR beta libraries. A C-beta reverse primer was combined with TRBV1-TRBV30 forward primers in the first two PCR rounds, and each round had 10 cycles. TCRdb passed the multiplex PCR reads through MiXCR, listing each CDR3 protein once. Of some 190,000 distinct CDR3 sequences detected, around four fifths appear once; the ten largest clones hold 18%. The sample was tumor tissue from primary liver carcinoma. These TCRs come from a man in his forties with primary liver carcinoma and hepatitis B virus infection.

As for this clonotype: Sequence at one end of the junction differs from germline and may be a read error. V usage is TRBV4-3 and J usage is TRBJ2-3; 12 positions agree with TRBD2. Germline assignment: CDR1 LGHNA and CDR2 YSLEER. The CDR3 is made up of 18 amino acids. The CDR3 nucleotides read TGCACCAGCAGCCCCCTCCCCGTTACTAGCGGGAGGCAGAATACGCAGTATTTT. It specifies CTSSPLPVTSGRQNTQYF.

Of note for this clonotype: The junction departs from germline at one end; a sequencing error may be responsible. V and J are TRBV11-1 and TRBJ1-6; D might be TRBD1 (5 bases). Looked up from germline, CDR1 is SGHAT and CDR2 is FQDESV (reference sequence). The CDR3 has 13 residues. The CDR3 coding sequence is TGTGCCAGGAGCCGGACACTTGTTTCACCCCTCCAATTT. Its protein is CARSRTLVSPLQF.

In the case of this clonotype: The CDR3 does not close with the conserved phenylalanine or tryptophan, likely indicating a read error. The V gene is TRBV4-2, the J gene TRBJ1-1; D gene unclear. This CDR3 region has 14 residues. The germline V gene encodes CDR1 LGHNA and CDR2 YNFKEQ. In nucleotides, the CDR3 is TGTACCAGCAGCACAAACCAGAGAGGCGCTGAAGCTTTCATT. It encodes CTSSTNQRGAEAFI.

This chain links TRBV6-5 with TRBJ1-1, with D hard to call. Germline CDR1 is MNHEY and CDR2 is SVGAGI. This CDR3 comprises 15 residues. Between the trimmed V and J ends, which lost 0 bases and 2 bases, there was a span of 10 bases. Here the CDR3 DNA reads TGTGCCAGCAGTTACTCGCCAATAGGAAACACTGAAGCTTTCTTT. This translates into CASSYSPIGNTEAFF.

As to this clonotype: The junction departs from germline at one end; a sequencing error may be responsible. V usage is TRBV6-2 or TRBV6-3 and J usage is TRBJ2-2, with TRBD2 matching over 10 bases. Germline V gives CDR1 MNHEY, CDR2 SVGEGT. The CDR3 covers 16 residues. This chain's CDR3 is CASSPSGSRNTGELVF. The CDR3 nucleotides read TGTGCCAGCAGTCCTAGCGGGAGTAGGAACACTGGGGAGCTGGTTTTT.

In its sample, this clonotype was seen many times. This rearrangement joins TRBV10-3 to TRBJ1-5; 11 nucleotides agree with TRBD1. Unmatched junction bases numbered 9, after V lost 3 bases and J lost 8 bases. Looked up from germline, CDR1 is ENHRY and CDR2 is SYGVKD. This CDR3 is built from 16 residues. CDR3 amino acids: CAISETGTGGYEPQHF. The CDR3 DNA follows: TGTGCCATCAGTGAAACCGGGACAGGGGGATACGAGCCCCAGCATTTT.

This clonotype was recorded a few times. The CDR3 protein is CASREDSEDEQYF. DNA for the CDR3: TGTGCCAGTAGGGAAGACAGTGAGGACGAGCAGTACTTC. This sequence joins TRBV11-1 and TRBJ2-7, with D maybe TRBD1 (5 bases). CDR1 is SGHAT and CDR2 is FQDESV in the germline V gene (reference sequence). The CDR3 runs to 13 residues. The ends were cut back, 9 bases at V and 5 bases at J, with 17 bases in the middle.

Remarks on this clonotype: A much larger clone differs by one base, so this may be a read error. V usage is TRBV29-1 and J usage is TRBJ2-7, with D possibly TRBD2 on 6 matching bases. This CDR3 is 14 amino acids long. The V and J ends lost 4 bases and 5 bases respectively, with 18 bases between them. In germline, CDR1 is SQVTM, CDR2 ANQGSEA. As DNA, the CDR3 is TGCAGCGTTGCCCCTTGGGGGGTCAACCACGAGCAGTACTTC. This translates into CSVAPWGVNHEQYF.

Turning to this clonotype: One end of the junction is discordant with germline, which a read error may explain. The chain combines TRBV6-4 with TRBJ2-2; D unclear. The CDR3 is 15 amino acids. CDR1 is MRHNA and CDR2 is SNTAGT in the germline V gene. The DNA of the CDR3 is TGTGCCAGTAGTGAGAAATCTGCGAACACCGGGGAGCTGTTTTTT. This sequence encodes CASSEKSANTGELFF.

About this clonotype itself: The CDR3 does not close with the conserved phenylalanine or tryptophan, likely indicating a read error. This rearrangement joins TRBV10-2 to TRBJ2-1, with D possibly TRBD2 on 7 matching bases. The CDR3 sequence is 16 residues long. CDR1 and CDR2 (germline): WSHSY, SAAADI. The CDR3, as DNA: TGCGCCACGGTGGGACACGCGGGAGAGGCCTACTATGAGCAGTTCCTC. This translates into CATVGHAGEAYYEQFL.

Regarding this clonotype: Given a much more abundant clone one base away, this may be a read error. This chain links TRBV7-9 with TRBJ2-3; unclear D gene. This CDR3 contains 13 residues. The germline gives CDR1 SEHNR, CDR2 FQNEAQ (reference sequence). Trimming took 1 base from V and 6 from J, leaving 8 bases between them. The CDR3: CASSLESRDTQYF. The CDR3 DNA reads TGTGCCAGCAGCTTAGAGTCACGGGATACGCAGTATTTT.

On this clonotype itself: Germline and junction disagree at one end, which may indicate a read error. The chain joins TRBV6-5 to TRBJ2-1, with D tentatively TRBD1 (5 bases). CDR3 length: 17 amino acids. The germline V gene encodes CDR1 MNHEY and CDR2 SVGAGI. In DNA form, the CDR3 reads TGTGCCAGCAGTGACCGATCCGGGCCAGGGCTATACATTGAGCAGTTCTTC. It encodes CASSDRSGPGLYIEQFF.

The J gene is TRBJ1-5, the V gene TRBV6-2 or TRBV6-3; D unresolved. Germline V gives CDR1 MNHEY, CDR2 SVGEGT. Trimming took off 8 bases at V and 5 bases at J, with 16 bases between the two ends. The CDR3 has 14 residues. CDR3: CASARVKGDQPQHF. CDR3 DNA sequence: TGTGCCAGCGCCCGGGTGAAAGGCGATCAGCCCCAGCATTTT.

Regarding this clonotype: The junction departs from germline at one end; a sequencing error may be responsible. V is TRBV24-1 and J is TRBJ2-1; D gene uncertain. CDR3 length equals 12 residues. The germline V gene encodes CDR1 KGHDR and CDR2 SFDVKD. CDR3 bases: TGTGTCACCAGTGAACTTCAAGGCGTGCAGTTCTTC. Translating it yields CVTSELQGVQFF.

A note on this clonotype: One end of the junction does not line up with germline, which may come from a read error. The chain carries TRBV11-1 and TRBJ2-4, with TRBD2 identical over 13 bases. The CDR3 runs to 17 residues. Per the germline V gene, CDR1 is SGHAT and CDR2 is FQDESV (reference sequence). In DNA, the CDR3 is TGTACCAGCAGCTTTCCCGGGACTAGCGGGAACAAAAACGTTCAGTATTTC. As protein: CTSSFPGTSGNKNVQYF.

CDR3 nucleotides: TGCAGTGTTTCCTGGACAGGGACGTCAGATACGCAGTATTTT. Residues: CSVSWTGTSDTQYF. This chain uses TRBV29-1 with TRBJ2-3; 8 bases are a match to TRBD1. The CDR3 runs to 14 residues. Germline V CDR1 and CDR2: SQVTM, ANQGSEA.

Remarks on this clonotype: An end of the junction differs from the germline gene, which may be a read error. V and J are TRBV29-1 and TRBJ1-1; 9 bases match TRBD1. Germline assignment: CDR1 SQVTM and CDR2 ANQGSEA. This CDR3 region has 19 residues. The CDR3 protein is CNVENLNGTGTGVDTEAFF. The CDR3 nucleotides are TGCAACGTTGAAAATCTTAATGGGACAGGGACGGGGGTGGACACTGAAGCTTTCTTT.

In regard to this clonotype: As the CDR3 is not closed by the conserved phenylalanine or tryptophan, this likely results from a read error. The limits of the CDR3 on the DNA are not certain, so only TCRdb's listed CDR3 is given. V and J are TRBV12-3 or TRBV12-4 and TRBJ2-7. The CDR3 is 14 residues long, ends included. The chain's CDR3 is CASSLTADRPIPYY.

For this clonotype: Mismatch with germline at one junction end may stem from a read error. The CDR3 spells CAINESTRLSAYGYTF. CDR3 in DNA: TGTGCCATCAATGAGTCAACAAGGCTCTCAGCCTATGGCTACACCTTC. The rearrangement links TRBV10-3 to TRBJ1-2; no firm D call. CDR3 size: 16 residues. CDR1 ENHRY and CDR2 SYGVKD come from the germline V gene.

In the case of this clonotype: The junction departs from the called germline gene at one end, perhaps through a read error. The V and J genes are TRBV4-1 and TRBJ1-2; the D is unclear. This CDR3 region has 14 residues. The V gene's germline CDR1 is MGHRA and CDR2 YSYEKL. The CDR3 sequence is CASSQEGVRYDYTF. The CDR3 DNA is TGCGCCAGCAGCCAAGAAGGAGTCCGCTATGACTACACATTC.

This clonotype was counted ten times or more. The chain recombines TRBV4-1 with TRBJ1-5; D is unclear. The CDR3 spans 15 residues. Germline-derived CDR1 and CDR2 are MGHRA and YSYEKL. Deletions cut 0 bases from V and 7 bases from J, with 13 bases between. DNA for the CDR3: TGCGCCAGCAGCCAAGATGCGGCCCTCGCCCAGCCCCAGCATTTT. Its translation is CASSQDAALAQPQHF.

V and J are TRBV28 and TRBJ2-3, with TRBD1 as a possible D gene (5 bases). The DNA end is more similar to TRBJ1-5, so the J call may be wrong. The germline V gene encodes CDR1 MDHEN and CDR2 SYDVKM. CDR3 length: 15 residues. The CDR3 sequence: CASVPAGTSTDTQHF. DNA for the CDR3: TGTGCCAGCGTTCCAGCAGGGACTAGCACAGATACGCAGCATTTT.

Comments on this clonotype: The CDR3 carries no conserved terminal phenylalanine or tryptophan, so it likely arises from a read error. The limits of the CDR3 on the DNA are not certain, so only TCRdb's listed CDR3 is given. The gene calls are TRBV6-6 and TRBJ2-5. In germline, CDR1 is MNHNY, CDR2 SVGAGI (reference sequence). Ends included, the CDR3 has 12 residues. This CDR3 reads CASSLAVETQYL.

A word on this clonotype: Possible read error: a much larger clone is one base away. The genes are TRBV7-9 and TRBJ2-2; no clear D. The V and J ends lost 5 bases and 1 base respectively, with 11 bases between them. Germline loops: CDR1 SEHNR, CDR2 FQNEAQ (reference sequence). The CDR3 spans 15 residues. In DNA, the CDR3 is TGTGCCAGCAGCCCCCGGACGGAGAACACCGGGGAGCTGTTTTTT. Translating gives CASSPRTENTGELFF.